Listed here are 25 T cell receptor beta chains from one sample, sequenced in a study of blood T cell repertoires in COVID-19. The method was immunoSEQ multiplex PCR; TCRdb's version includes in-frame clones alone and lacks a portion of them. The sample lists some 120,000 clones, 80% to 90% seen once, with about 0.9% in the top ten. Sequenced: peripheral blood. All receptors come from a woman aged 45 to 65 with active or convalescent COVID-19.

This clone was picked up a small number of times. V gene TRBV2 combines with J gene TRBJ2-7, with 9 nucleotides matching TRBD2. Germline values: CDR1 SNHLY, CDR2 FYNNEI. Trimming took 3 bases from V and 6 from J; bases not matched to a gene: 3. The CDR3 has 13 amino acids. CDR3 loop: CASSDAGGVEQYF. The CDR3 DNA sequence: TGTGCCAGCAGTGACGCGGGGGGGGTCGAGCAGTACTTC.

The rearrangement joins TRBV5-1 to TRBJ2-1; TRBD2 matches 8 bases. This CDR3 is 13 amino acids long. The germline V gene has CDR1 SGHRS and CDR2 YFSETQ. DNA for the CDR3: TGCGTCCCGGGAGGGTCCCACTACAATGAGCAGTTCTTC. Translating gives CVPGGSHYNEQFF.

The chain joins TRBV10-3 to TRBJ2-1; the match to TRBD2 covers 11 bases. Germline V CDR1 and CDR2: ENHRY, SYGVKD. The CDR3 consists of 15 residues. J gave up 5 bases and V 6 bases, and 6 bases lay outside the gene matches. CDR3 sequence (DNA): TGTGCCATCAGCCCGACTAGCGGGGATAACAATGAGCAGTTCTTC. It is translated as CAISPTSGDNNEQFF.

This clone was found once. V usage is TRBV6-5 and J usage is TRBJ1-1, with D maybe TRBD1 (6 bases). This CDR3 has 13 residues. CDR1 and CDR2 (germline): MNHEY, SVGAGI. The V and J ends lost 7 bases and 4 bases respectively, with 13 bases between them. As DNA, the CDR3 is TGTGCCAGCAACGGGGGGCAGAGCACTGAAGCTTTCTTT. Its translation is CASNGGQSTEAFF.

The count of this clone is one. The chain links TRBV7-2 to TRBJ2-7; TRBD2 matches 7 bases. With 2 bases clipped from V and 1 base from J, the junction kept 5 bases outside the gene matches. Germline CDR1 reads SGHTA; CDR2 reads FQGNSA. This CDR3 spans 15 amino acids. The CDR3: CASSLHASGSYEQYF. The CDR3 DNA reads TGTGCCAGCAGCTTACATGCTAGCGGTTCCTACGAGCAGTACTTC.

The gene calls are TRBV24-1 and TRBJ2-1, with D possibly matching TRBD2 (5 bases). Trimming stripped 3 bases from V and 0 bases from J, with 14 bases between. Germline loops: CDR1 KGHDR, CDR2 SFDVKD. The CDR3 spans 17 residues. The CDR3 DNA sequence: TGTGCCACCAGTGATGCAGGACTTCAAGGCTCCTACAATGAGCAGTTCTTC. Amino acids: CATSDAGLQGSYNEQFF.

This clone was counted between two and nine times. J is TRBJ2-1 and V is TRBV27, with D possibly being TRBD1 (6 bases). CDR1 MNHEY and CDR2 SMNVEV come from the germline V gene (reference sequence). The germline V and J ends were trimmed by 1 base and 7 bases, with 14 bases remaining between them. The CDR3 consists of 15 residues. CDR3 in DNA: TGTGCCAGCAGTTTATGGGGAACAGGGCCTAATGAGCAGTTCTTC. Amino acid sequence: CASSLWGTGPNEQFF.

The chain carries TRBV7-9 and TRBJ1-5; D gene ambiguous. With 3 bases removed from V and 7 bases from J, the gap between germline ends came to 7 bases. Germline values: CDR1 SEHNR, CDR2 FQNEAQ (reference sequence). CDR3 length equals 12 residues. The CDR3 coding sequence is TGTGCCAGCAGCTTGTTCGGGCAGCCCCAGCATTTT. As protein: CASSLFGQPQHF.

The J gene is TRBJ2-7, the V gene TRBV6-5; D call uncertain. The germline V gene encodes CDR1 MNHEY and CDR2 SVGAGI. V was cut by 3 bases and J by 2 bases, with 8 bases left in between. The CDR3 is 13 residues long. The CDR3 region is CASSYGSTYEQYF. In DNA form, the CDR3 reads TGTGCCAGCAGTTATGGCAGTACCTACGAGCAGTACTTC.

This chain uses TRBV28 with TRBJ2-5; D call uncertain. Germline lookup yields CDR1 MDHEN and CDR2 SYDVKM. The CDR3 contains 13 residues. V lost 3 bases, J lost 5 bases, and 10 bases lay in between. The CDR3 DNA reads TGTGCCAGCAGTTTGACTCTCCGGGAGACCCAGTACTTC. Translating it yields CASSLTLRETQYF.

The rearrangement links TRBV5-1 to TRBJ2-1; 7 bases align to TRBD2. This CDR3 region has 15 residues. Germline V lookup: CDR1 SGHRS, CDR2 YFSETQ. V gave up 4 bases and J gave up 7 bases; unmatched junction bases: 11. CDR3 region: CASSPRLAVDNEQFF. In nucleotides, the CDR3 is TGCGCCAGCAGCCCTCGACTAGCCGTGGATAATGAGCAGTTCTTC.

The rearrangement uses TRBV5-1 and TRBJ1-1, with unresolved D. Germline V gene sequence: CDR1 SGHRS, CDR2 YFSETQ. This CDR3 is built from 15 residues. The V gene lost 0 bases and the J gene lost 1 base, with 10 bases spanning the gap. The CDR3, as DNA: TGCGCCAGCAGCTTGGCCGCGGGTACGAACACTGAAGCTTTCTTT. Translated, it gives CASSLAAGTNTEAFF.

CDR3 DNA: TGTGCCAGCAGGCTTAGTGGGGACAGGGAAGGTGAAGCTTTCTTT. Translating it yields CASRLSGDREGEAFF. The J gene is TRBJ1-1, the V gene TRBV3-1 (or the pseudogene TRBV3-2); 9 bases are shared with TRBD1. The germline CDR1 and CDR2 sequences are LGHDT and YNNKEL (reference sequence). The ends lost 6 bases at V and 7 bases at J; junction bases unmatched: 12. CDR3 size: 15 residues.

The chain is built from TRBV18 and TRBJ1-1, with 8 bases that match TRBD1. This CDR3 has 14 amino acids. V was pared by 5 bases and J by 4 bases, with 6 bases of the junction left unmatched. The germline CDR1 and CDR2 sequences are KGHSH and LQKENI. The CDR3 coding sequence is TGTGCCAGCTCAGGACAGGGAGGGAGCACTGAAGCTTTCTTT. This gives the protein CASSGQGGSTEAFF.

Here the CDR3 DNA reads TGTGCCAGCAGTTACTTAAGCCCGGGACAACCCTACGAGCAGTACTTC. This gives the protein CASSYLSPGQPYEQYF. This chain links TRBV6-5 with TRBJ2-7, with D perhaps matching TRBD1 (6 bases). Germline V gene sequence: CDR1 MNHEY, CDR2 SVGAGI. The CDR3 has 16 residues. Trimming took 1 base from V and 2 from J, leaving 15 bases between them.

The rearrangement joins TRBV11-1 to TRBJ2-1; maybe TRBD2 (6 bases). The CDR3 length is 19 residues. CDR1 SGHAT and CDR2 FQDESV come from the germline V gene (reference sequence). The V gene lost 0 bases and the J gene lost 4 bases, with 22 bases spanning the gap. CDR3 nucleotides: TGTGCCAGCAGCTTAGCTGTCCCAGCGGCTGGGACTGGTTACAATGAGCAGTTCTTC. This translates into CASSLAVPAAGTGYNEQFF.

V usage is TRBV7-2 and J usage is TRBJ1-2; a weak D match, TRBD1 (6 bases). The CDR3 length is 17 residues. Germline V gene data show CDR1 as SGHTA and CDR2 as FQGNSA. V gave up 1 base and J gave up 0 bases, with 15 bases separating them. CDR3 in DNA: TGTGCCAGCAGCTTAGTACCAGGGGAGAGAGCTAACTATGGCTACACCTTC. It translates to CASSLVPGERANYGYTF.

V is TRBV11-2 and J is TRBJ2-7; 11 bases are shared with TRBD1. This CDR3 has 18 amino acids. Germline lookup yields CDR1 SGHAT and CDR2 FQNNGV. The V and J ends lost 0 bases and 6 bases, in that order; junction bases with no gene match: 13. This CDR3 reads CASSLDWTRTGGDSEQYF. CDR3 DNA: TGTGCCAGCAGCTTAGATTGGACCCGGACAGGGGGCGACTCCGAGCAGTACTTC.

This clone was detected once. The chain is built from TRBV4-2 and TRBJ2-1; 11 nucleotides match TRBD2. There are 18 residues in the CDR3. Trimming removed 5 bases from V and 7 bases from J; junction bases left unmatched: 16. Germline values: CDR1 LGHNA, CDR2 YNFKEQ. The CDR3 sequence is CASSSKPLTSGSKNEQFF. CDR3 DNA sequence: TGTGCCAGCAGCTCGAAGCCCCTAACTAGCGGGAGTAAGAATGAGCAGTTCTTC.

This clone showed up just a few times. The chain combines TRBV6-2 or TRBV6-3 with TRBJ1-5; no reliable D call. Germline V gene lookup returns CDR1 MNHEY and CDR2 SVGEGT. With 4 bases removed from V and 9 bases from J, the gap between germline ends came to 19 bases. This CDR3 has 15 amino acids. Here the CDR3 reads CASSFAQDSSSPQHF. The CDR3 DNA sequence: TGTGCCAGCAGTTTCGCTCAGGACTCGTCGTCGCCCCAGCATTTT.

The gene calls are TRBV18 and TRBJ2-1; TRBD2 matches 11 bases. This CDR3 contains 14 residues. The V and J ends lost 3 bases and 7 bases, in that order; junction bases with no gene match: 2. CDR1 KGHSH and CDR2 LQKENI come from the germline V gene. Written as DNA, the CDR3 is TGTGCCAGCTCACCGAGACTAGCGGGAAATGAGCAGTTCTTC. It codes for CASSPRLAGNEQFF.

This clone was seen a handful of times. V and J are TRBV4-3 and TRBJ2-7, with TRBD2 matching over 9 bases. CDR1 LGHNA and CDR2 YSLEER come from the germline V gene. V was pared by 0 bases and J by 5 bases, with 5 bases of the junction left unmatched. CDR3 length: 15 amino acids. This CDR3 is CASSQEAGGGNEQYF. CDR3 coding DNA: TGCGCCAGCAGCCAAGAGGCGGGAGGGGGGAACGAGCAGTACTTC.

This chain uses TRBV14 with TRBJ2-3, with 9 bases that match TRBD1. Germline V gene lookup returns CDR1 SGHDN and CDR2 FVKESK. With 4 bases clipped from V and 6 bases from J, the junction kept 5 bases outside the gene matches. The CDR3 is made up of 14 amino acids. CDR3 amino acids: CASSPQGAKDTQYF. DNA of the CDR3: TGTGCCAGCAGCCCACAGGGGGCAAAGGATACGCAGTATTTT.

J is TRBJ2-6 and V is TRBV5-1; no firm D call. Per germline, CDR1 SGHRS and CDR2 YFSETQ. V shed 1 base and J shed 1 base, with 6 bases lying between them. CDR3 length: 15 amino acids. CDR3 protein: CASSLQASGANVLTF. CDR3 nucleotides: TGCGCCAGCAGCTTGCAGGCGTCTGGGGCCAACGTCCTGACTTTC.

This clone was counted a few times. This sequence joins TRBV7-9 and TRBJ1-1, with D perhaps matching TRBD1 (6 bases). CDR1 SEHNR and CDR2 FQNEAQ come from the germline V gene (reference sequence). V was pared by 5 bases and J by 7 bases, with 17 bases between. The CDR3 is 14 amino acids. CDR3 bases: TGTGCCAGCAGCGCGAATACAGGGATGGGTGAAGCTTTCTTT. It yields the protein CASSANTGMGEAFF.